One sample yielded the 14 T cell receptor beta chains listed below, sequenced in a study of CD8 T cells in Susac syndrome. Random-hexamer reverse transcription was applied to roughly 0.5 to 1 ug RNA. TCRdb called the immunoSEQ multiplex PCR reads again in MiXCR, with one record for every CDR3 protein. The table includes under 200,000 distinct CDR3 sequences, almost 96% detected once. The sequencing input was CD4+ T cells from PBMCs. The receptors were sampled from a human donor with Susac syndrome.

This clonotype was seen just once. CDR3 sequence: CATSREGNQPQHF. The CDR3 DNA sequence: TGTGCCACCAGCAGAGAGGGCAATCAGCCCCAGCATTTT. The chain combines TRBV15 with TRBJ1-5; D not certain. This CDR3 comprises 13 residues. Germline CDR1 LNHNV, CDR2 YYDKDF (reference sequence). V gave up 0 bases and J gave up 2 bases, with 2 bases separating them.

The chain has TRBV7-2 and TRBJ2-3, with 9 bases identical to TRBD2. Germline CDR1 reads SGHTA; CDR2 reads FQGNSA. The CDR3 loop spans 18 amino acids. Losses at the gene ends were 6 bases for V and 7 bases for J; bases not matched to a gene: 20. The DNA for the CDR3 is TGTGCCAGCAGGGGTCGCTGGCCCCTTGGCGGGGGGGAGCATACGCAGTATTTT. Its translation: CASRGRWPLGGGEHTQYF. Together with reference TRBV7-2 and TRBJ2-3, the CDR3 gives the full variable domain: GAGVSQSPSNKVTEKGKDVELRCDPISGHTALYWYRQSLGQGLEFLIYFQGNSAPDKSGLPSDRFSAERTGGSVSTLTIQRTQQEDSAVYLCASRGRWPLGGGEHTQYFGPGTRLTVL.

The chain is built from TRBV30 and TRBJ2-2; unclear D gene. The CDR3 extends over 15 amino acids. Germline assignment: CDR1 GTSNPN and CDR2 SVGIG (reference sequence). V dropped 2 bases and J dropped 3 bases, with 13 bases sitting between them. CDR3: CAWSFSDGYTGELFF. The CDR3 region has the DNA TGTGCCTGGAGTTTTTCGGACGGCTACACCGGGGAGCTGTTTTTT.

Details on this clonotype: One end of the junction fails to match germline, which may point to a read error. The genes are TRBV23-1 and TRBJ2-1; 8 bases are shared with TRBD2. TRBV23-1 is an open reading frame, and its role is uncertain. This CDR3 has 12 amino acids. CDR3 DNA: TGCGCCAGCAGTCAATCCCGGGGGGGCCTACTCTTC. Translation gives CASSQSRGGLLF.

The genes are TRBV5-6 and TRBJ2-5, with D perhaps matching TRBD1 (5 bases). The ends were cut back, 3 bases at V and 4 bases at J, with 16 bases in the middle. In germline, CDR1 is SGHDT, CDR2 YYEEEE. The length of the CDR3 is 15 residues. The CDR3 here is CASSSTGRQAETQYF. The CDR3 bases are TGTGCCAGCAGCTCTACAGGACGGCAGGCAGAGACCCAGTACTTC.

This chain joins TRBV3-1 and TRBJ1-5; no firm D call. V was cut by 6 bases and J by 10 bases, with 16 bases left in between. This CDR3 region has 13 residues. CDR1 is LGHDT, CDR2 YNNKEL, per germline (reference sequence). The CDR3 reads CASRKGLNGPQHF. In nucleotides, the CDR3 is TGTGCCAGCAGGAAGGGTCTGAACGGACCCCAGCATTTT. The complete variable domain, with remaining parts taken from reference TRBV3-1 and TRBJ1-5, reads DTAVSQTPKYLVTQMGNDKSIKCEQNLGHDTMYWYKQDSKKFLKIMFSYNNKELIINETVPNRFSPKSPDKAHLNLHINSLELGDSAVYFCASRKGLNGPQHFGDGTRLSIL.

This clonotype was picked up a small number of times. The V gene is TRBV30, the J gene TRBJ2-7; a weak D match, TRBD1 (6 bases). The ends were cut back, 4 bases at V and 4 bases at J, with 14 bases in the middle. From germline, CDR1 is GTSNPN and CDR2 SVGIG (reference sequence). The length of the CDR3 is 13 residues. CDR3 bases: TGTGCCTGGAAGTCAGGGGTAACATACGAGCAGTACTTC. Amino acid sequence: CAWKSGVTYEQYF.

This clonotype showed up just once. V is TRBV20-1 and J is TRBJ2-5; TRBD2 matches at 9 bases. Germline lookup yields CDR1 DFQATT and CDR2 SNEGSKA (reference sequence). The CDR3 loop spans 15 amino acids. Losses at the gene ends were 4 bases for V and 2 bases for J; bases not matched to a gene: 8. CDR3 DNA: TGCAGTGCTACCTCGGGGCGGGGGGGACAAGAGACCCAGTACTTC. Encoded protein: CSATSGRGGQETQYF.

V usage is TRBV30 and J usage is TRBJ1-6; no definite D call. CDR3 length equals 14 residues. Trimming left V 8 bases short and J 7 bases short, with 18 bases between. Germline V gives CDR1 GTSNPN, CDR2 SVGIG (reference sequence). CDR3 coding DNA: TGTGCCGGTTTCCAACCTCCGGGGAATTCACCCCTCCACTTT. Its translation is CAGFQPPGNSPLHF. The full variable domain, rest sourced from reference TRBV30 and TRBJ1-6, is SQTIHQWPATLVQPVGSPLSLECTVEGTSNPNLYWYRQAAGRGLQLLFYSVGIGQISSEVPQNLSASRPQDRQFILSSKKLLLSDSGFYLCAGFQPPGNSPLHFGNGTRLTVT.

This chain links TRBV20-1 with TRBJ1-5; maybe TRBD1 (5 bases). CDR3 size: 13 residues. Germline assignment: CDR1 DFQATT and CDR2 SNEGSKA (reference sequence). V was shortened by 4 bases and J by 6 bases, with 13 bases between the two germline ends. DNA of the CDR3: TGCAGTGCTACATGGGGCAGCGGTCAGCCCCAGCATTTT. This sequence encodes CSATWGSGQPQHF.

This chain uses TRBV30 with TRBJ2-7; TRBD2 aligns across 10 bases. V was clipped by 5 bases and J by 5 bases; unmatched bases: 6. Per germline, CDR1 GTSNPN and CDR2 SVGIG (reference sequence). CDR3 size: 13 residues. CDR3 loop: CAWALAGRDEQYF. In DNA, the CDR3 is TGTGCCTGGGCACTAGCGGGGCGTGACGAGCAGTACTTC. Drawing the rest from reference TRBV30 and TRBJ2-7, the complete variable domain is SQTIHQWPATLVQPVGSPLSLECTVEGTSNPNLYWYRQAAGRGLQLLFYSVGIGQISSEVPQNLSASRPQDRQFILSSKKLLLSDSGFYLCAWALAGRDEQYFGPGTRLTVT.

This sequence joins TRBV6-5 and TRBJ1-2, with D possibly matching TRBD1 (5 bases). Germline V lookup: CDR1 MNHEY, CDR2 SVGAGI. V was clipped by 8 bases and J by 4 bases, with 17 bases between them. The length of the CDR3 is 14 residues. CDR3 amino acids: CASSRDAGVYGYTF. The CDR3 nucleotides are TGTGCCAGCTCACGGGACGCCGGGGTCTATGGCTACACCTTC.

The chain carries TRBV30 and TRBJ1-1; the D gene is possibly TRBD1 (5 bases). CDR3 size: 13 residues. Germline V gene lookup returns CDR1 GTSNPN and CDR2 SVGIG (reference sequence). Trimming removed 3 bases from V and 10 bases from J, with 18 bases in between. The chain's CDR3 is CAWSPAAGLGAFF. The CDR3 nucleotides are TGTGCCTGGAGCCCCGCAGCGGGGCTTGGAGCTTTCTTT. The whole variable domain, filled in from reference TRBV30 and TRBJ1-1, reads SQTIHQWPATLVQPVGSPLSLECTVEGTSNPNLYWYRQAAGRGLQLLFYSVGIGQISSEVPQNLSASRPQDRQFILSSKKLLLSDSGFYLCAWSPAAGLGAFFGQGTRLTVV.

The CDR3, as DNA: TGCGCCAGCAGCTACGGAGGGCGGGGGGGCCGTTCGGAGCTGTTTTTT. Translating it yields CASSYGGRGGRSELFF. V is TRBV4-1 and J is TRBJ2-2; 9 bases match TRBD2. V was clipped by 5 bases and J by 10 bases; unmatched bases: 14. Germline assignment: CDR1 MGHRA and CDR2 YSYEKL. This CDR3 region has 16 residues.